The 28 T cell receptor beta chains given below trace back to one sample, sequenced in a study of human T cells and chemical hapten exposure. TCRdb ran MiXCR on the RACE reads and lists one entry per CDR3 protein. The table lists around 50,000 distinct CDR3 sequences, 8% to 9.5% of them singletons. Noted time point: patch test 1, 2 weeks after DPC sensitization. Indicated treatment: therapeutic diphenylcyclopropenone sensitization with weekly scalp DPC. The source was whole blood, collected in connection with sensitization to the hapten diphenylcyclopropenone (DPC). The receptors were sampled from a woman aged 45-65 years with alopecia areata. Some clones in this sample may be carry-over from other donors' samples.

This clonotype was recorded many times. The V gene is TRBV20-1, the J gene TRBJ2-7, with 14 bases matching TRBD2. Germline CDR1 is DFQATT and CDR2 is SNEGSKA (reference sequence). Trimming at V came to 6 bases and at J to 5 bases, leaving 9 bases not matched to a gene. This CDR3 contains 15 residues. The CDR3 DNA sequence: TGCAGTGCCCAACAGGGACTAGCGGGAGTAGACGAGCAGTACTTC. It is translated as CSAQQGLAGVDEQYF.

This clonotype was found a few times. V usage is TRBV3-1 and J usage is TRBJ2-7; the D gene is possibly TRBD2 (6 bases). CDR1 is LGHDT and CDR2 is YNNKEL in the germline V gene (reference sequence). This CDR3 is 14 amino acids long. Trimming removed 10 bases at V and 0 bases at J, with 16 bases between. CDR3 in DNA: TGTGCCACCGGTAGCGGACTCAGCTCCTACGAGCAGTACTTC. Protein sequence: CATGSGLSSYEQYF.

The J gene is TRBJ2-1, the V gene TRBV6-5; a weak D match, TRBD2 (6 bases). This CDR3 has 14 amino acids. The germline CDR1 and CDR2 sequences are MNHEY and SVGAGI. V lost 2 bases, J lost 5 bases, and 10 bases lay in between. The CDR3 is CASSYDGSNNEQFF. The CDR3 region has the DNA TGTGCCAGCAGTTACGACGGGAGCAACAATGAGCAGTTCTTC.

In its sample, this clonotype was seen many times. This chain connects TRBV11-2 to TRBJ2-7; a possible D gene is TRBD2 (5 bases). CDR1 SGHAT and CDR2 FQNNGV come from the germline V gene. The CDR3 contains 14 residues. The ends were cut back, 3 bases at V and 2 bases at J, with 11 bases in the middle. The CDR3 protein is CASSFDYPPYEQYF. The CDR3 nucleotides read TGTGCCAGCAGCTTCGACTATCCTCCCTACGAGCAGTACTTC.

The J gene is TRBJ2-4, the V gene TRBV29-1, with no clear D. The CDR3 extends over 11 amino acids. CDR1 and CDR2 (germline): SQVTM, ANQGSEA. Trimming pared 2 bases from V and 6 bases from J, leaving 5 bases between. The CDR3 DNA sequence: TGCAGCGTTGAAATTGTAAACATTCAGTACTTC. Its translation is CSVEIVNIQYF.

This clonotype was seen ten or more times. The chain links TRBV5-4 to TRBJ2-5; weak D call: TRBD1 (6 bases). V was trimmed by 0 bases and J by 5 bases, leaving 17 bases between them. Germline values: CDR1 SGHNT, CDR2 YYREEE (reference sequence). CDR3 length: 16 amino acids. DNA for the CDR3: TGTGCCAGCAGCTTGGATCGGACAGTTGGGCCGGAGACCCAGTACTTC. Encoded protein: CASSLDRTVGPETQYF. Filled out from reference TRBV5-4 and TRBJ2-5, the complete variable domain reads ETGVTQSPTHLIKTRGQQVTLRCSSQSGHNTVSWYQQALGQGPQFIFQYYREEENGRGNFPPRFSGLQFPNYSSELNVNALELDDSALYLCASSLDRTVGPETQYFGPGTRLLVL.

DNA for the CDR3: TGTGCCAGTACCCCGGGGGGGTTCCCCCAGCCCCAGCATTTT. Translation: CASTPGGFPQPQHF. The rearrangement joins TRBV19 to TRBJ1-5; tentatively, D is TRBD1 (5 bases). Germline V gene data show CDR1 as LNHDA and CDR2 as SQIVND (reference sequence). CDR3 length: 14 amino acids. With 7 bases removed from V and 7 bases from J, the gap between germline ends came to 17 bases.

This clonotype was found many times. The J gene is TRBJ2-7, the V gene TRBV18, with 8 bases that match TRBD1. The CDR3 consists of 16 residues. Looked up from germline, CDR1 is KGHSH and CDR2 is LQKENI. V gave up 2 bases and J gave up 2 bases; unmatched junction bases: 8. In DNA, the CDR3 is TGTGCCAGCTCACCATCTTCAGGGGGCGCCGCCTACGAGCAGTACTTC. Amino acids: CASSPSSGGAAYEQYF. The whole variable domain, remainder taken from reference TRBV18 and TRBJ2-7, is NAGVMQNPRHLVRRRGQEARLRCSPMKGHSHVYWYRQLPEEGLKFMVYLQKENIIDESGMPKERFSAEFPKEGPSILRIQQVVRGDSAAYFCASSPSSGGAAYEQYFGPGTRLTVT.

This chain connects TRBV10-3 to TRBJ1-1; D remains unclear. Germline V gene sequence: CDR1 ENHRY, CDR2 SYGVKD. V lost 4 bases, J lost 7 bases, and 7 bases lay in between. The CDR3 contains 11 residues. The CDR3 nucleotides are TGTGCCATCAGTGGCGGTAATGAAGCTTTCTTT. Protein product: CAISGGNEAFF.

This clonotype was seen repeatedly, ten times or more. CDR3 DNA sequence: TGTGCCAGCAGCTCCCCCGGACAGGGGATAAAAAACATTCAGTACTTC. Amino acid sequence: CASSSPGQGIKNIQYF. The chain carries TRBV5-4 and TRBJ2-4; 9 nucleotides match TRBD1. This CDR3 comprises 16 residues. J was trimmed by 4 bases and V by 3 bases; bases with no gene match: 8. Germline values: CDR1 SGHNT, CDR2 YYREEE (reference sequence).

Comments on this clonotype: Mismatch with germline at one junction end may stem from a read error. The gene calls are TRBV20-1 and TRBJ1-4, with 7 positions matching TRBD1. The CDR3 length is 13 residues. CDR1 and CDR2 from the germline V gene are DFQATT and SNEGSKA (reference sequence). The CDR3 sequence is CSATGEGSKNLFF. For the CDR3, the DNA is TGCAGTGCAACAGGGGAGGGTAGTAAAAATCTGTTTTTT.

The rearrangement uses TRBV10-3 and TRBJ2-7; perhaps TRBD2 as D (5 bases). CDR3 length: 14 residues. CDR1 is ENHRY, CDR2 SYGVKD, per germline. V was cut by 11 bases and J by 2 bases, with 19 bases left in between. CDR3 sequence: CASSRGVGAYEQYF. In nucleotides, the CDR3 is TGTGCCTCAAGCCGGGGAGTGGGAGCCTACGAGCAGTACTTC.

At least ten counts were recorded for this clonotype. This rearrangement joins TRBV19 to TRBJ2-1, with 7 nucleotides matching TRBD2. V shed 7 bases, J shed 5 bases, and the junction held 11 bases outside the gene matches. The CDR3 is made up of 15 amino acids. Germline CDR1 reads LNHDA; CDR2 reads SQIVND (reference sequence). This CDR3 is CASTTSGGSHNEQFF. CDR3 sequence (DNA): TGTGCCAGTACTACGTCGGGGGGAAGCCACAATGAGCAGTTCTTC.

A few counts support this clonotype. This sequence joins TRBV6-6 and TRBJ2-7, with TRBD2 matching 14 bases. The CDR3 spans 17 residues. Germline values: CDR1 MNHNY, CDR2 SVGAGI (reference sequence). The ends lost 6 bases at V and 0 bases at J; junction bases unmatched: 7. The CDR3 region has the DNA TGTGCCAGCAGCGGAGGGACTAGCGGGAGAACCTCCTACGAGCAGTACTTC. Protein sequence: CASSGGTSGRTSYEQYF.

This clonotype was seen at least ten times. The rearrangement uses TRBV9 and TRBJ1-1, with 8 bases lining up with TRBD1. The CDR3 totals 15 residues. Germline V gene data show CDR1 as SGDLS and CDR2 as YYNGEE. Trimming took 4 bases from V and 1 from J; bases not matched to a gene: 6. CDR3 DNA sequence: TGTGCCAGCAGCACTACAGGGGGGAAGAACACTGAAGCTTTCTTT. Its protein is CASSTTGGKNTEAFF.

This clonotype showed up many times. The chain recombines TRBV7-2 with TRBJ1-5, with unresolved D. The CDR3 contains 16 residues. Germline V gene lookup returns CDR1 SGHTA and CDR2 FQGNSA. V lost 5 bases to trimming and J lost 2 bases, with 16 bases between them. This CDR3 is CASSLNSPWGNQPQHF. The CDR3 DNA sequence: TGTGCCAGCAGCCTCAATAGCCCCTGGGGCAATCAGCCCCAGCATTTT.

The CDR3 nucleotides are TGTGCCAGCAGCTTGGAAGGGGGCCGCTACGAGCAGTACTTC. Amino acid sequence: CASSLEGGRYEQYF. The gene calls are TRBV5-5 and TRBJ2-7; 7 nucleotides agree with TRBD1. Germline assignment: CDR1 SGHKS and CDR2 YYEKEE (reference sequence). V trimming: 0 bases; J trimming: 3 bases; junction bases outside the gene matches: 3. This CDR3 spans 14 amino acids.

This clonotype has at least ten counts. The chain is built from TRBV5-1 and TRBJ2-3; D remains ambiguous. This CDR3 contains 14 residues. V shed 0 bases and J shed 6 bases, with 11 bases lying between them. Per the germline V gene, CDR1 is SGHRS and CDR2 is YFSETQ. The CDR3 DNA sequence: TGCGCCAGCAGCTTGGCCAAGACCGGGGATACGCAGTATTTT. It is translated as CASSLAKTGDTQYF.

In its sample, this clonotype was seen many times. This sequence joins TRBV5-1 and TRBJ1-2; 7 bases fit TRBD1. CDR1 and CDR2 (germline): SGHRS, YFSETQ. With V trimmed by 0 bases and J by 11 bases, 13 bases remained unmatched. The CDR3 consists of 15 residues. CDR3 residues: CASSLGYGTDQVYTF. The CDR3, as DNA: TGCGCCAGCAGCTTGGGGTACGGGACAGACCAAGTTTACACCTTC.

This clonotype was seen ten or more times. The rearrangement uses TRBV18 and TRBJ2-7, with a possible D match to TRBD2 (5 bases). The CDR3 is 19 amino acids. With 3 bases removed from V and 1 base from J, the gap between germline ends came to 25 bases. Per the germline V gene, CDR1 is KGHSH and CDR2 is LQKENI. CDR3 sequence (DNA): TGTGCCAGCTCACCCTCGTATATCTTTGGGAGCGAAAAATCCTACGAGCAGTACTTC. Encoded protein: CASSPSYIFGSEKSYEQYF.

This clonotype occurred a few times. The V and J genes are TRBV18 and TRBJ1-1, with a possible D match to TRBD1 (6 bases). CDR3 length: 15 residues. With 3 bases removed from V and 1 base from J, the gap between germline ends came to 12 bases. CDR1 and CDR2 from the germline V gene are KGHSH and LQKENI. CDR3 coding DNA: TGTGCCAGCTCACCGAGGGGGGGCCCGAACACTGAAGCTTTCTTT. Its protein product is CASSPRGGPNTEAFF.

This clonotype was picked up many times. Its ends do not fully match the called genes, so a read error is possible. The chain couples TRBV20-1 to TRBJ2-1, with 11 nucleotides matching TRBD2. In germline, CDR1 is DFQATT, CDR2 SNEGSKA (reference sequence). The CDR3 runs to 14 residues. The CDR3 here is CSAASGRSSNEQFF. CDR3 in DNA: TGCAGTGCCGCTAGCGGGAGGTCCTCCAATGAGCAGTTCTTC.

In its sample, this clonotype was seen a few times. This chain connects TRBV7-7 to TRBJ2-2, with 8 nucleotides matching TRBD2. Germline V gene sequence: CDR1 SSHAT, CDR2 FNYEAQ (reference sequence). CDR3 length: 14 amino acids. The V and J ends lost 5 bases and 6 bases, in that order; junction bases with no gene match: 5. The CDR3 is CASSASGRAGELFF. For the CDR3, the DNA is TGTGCCAGCAGCGCAAGCGGGAGAGCCGGGGAGCTGTTTTTT.

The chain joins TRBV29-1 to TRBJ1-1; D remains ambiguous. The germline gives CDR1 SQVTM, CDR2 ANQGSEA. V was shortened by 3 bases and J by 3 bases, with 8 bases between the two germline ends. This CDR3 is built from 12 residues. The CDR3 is CSVDGRYTEAFF. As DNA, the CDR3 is TGCAGCGTTGATGGGAGGTACACTGAAGCTTTCTTT.

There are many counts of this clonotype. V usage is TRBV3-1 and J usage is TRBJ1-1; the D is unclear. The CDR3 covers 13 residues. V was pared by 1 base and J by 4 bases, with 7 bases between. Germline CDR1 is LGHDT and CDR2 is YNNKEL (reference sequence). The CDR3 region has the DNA TGTGCCAGCAGCCAAGCTTTGTCCACTGAAGCTTTCTTT. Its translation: CASSQALSTEAFF.

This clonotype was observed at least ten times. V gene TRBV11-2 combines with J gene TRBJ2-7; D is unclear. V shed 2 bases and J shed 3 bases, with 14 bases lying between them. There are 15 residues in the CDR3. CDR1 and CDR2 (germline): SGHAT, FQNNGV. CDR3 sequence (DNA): TGTGCCAGCAGCTTACTCTTTGGGTCCTTCTACGAGCAGTACTTC. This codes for CASSLLFGSFYEQYF.

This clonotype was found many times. CDR3 loop: CASSFSGGPTYNEQFF. The CDR3 region has the DNA TGTGCCAGCAGTTTTTCGGGAGGGCCGACCTACAATGAGCAGTTCTTC. The chain employs TRBV7-2 and TRBJ2-1; 8 bases map to TRBD2. Per germline, CDR1 SGHTA and CDR2 FQGNSA. The CDR3 runs to 16 residues. The ends lost 6 bases at V and 2 bases at J; junction bases unmatched: 9.

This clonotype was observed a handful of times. In DNA form, the CDR3 reads TGTGCCAGCTCACCACCTCCGGGACAGGCCTTTTATGGCTACACCTTC. It encodes CASSPPPGQAFYGYTF. V usage is TRBV18 and J usage is TRBJ1-2, with 8 bases that match TRBD1. The V gene end was trimmed by 0 bases and the J gene end by 5 bases; junction bases not matched to a gene: 8. The CDR3 loop spans 16 amino acids. Germline values: CDR1 KGHSH, CDR2 LQKENI.